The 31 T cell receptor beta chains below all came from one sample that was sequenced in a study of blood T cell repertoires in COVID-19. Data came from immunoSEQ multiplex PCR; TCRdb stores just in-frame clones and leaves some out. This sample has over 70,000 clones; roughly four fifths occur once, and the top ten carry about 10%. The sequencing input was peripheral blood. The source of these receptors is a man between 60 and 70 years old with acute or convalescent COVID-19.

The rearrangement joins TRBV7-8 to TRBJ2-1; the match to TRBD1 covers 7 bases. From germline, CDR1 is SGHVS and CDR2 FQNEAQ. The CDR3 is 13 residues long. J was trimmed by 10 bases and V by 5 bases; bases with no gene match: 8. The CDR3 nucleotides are TGTGCCAGCAGCCCCCGACAGGGCGGCGAGCAGTTCTTC. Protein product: CASSPRQGGEQFF.

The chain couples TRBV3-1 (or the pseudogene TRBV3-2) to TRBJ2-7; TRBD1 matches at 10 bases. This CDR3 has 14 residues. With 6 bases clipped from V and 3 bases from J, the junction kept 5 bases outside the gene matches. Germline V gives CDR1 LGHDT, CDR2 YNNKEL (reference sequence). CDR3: CASRRGQGIYEQYF. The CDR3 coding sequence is TGTGCCAGCAGGCGGGGACAGGGGATCTACGAGCAGTACTTC.

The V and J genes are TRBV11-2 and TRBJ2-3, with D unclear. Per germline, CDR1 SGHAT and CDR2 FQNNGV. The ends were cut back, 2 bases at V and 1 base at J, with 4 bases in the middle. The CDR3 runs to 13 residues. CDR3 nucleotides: TGTGCCAGCAGCTTACCGGGCACAGATACGCAGTATTTT. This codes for CASSLPGTDTQYF.

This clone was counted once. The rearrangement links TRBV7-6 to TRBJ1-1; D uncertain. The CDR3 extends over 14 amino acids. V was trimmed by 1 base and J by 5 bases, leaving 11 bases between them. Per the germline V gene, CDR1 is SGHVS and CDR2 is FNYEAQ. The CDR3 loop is CASSLGGAGTEAFF. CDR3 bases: TGTGCCAGCAGCTTAGGAGGCGCCGGGACTGAAGCTTTCTTT. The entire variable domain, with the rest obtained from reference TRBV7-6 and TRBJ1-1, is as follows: GAGVSQSPRYKVTKRGQDVALRCDPISGHVSLYWYRQALGQGPEFLTYFNYEAQQDKSGLPNDRFSAERPEGSISTLTIQRTEQRDSAMYRCASSLGGAGTEAFFGQGTRLTVV.

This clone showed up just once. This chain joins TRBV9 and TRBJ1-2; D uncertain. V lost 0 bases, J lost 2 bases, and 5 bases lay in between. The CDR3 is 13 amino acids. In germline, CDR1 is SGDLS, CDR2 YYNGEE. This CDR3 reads CASSVDSNYGYTF. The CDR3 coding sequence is TGTGCCAGCAGCGTAGACAGCAACTATGGCTACACCTTC.

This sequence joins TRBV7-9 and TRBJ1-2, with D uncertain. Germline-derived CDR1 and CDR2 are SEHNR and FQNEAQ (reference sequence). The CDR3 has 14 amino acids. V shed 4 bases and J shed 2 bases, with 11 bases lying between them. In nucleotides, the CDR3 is TGTGCCAGCAGCTCCTGGGCAGAGAACTATGGCTACACCTTC. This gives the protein CASSSWAENYGYTF.

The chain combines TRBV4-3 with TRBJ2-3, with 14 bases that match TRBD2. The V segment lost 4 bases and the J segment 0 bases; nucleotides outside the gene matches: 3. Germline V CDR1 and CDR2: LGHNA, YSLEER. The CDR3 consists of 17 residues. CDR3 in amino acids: CASSLGTSGSSTDTQYF. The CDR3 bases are TGCGCCAGCAGCCTCGGGACTAGCGGGAGCAGCACAGATACGCAGTATTTT.

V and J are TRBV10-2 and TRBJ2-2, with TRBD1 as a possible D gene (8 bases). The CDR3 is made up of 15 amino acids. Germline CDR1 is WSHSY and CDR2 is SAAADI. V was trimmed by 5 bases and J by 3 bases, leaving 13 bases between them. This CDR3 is CASSLTGGDTGELFF. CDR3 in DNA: TGCGCCAGCAGTCTCACAGGGGGGGACACCGGGGAGCTGTTTTTT.

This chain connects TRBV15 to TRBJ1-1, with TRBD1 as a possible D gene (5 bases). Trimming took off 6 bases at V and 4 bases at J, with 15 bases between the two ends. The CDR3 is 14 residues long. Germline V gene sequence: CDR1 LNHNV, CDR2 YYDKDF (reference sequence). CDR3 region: CATRPRPGFTEAFF. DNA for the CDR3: TGTGCCACCAGGCCAAGACCAGGGTTCACTGAAGCTTTCTTT.

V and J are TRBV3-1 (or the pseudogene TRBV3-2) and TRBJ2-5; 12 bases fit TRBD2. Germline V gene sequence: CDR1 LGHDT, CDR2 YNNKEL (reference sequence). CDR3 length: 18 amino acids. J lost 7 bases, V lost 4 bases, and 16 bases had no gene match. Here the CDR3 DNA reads TGTGCCAGCAGCCCACTGCCTTCTAGCGGGGGGGCCGGGGGGACCCAGTACTTC. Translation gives CASSPLPSSGGAGGTQYF.

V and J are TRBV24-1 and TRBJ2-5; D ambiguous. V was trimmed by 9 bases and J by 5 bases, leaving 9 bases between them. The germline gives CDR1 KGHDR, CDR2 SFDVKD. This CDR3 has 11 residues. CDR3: CATAQEETQYF. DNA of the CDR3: TGTGCCACCGCCCAAGAGGAGACCCAGTACTTC.

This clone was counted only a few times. For the CDR3, the DNA is TGTGCCAGCATGGGACAGGGGGTAGTGAACACTGAAGCTTTCTTT. As protein: CASMGQGVVNTEAFF. The chain has TRBV6-5 and TRBJ1-1, with 11 nucleotides matching TRBD1. Unmatched junction bases numbered 4, after V lost 7 bases and J lost 0 bases. Germline CDR1 is MNHEY and CDR2 is SVGAGI. CDR3 length equals 15 residues.

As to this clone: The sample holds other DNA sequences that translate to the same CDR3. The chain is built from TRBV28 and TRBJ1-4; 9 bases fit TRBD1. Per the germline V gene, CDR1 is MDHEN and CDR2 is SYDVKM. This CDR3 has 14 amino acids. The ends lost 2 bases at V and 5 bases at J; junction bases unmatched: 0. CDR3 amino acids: CASSLGQGNEKLFF. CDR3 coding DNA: TGTGCCAGCAGTTTAGGACAGGGGAATGAAAAACTGTTTTTT.

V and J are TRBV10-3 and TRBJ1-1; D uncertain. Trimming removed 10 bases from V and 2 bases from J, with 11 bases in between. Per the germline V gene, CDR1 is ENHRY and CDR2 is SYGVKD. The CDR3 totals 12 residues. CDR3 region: CATSTLNTEAFF. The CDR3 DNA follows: TGTGCCACGTCGACTCTAAACACTGAAGCTTTCTTT.

CDR3 bases: TGTGCCAGCAGCTTGAAAGGGACAGACTCTGGAAACACCATATATTTT. Its translation is CASSLKGTDSGNTIYF. The rearrangement links TRBV7-2 to TRBJ1-3, with TRBD1 identical over 7 bases. V trimming: 3 bases; J trimming: 0 bases; junction bases outside the gene matches: 5. Germline V gives CDR1 SGHTA, CDR2 FQGNSA. CDR3 length equals 16 residues.

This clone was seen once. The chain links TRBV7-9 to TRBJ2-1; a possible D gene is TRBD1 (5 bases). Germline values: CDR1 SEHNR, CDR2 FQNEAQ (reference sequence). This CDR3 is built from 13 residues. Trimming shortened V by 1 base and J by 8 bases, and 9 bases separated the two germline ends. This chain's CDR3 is CASSLGARDEQFF. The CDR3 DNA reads TGTGCCAGCAGCTTAGGCGCCAGGGATGAGCAGTTCTTC.

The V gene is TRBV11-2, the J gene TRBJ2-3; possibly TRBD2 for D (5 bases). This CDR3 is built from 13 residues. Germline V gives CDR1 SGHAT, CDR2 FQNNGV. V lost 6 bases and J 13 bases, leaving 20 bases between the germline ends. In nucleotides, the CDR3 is TGTGCCAGCAGGCAGGTCCTAGCCTCCTGGGAGTATTTT. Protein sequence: CASRQVLASWEYF.

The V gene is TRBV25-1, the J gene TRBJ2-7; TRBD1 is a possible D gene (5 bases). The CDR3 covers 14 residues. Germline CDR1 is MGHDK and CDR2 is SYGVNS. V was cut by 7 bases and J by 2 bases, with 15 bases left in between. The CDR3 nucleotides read TGTGCCAGCAACGCACAGGTTCCCCCCTACGAGCAGTACTTC. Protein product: CASNAQVPPYEQYF.

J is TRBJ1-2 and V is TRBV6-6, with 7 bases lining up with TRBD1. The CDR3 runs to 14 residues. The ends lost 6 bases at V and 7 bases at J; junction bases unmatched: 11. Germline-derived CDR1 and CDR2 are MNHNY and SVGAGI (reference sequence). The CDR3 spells CASSSPDRASGYTF. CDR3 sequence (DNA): TGTGCCAGCAGCTCCCCTGACAGGGCAAGTGGCTACACCTTC.

The CDR3 nucleotides are TGTGCCACCAGTGATTTTTTCGGGAAACTGTTTTTT. It codes for CATSDFFGKLFF. The V call is TRBV24-1, the J call TRBJ1-4; D unresolved. Germline lookup yields CDR1 KGHDR and CDR2 SFDVKD. The CDR3 spans 12 residues. Trimming removed 1 base from V and 11 bases from J, with 7 bases in between.

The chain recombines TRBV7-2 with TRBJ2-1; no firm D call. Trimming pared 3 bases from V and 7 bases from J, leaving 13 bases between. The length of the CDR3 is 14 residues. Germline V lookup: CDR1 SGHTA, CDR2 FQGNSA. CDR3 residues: CASSFLLTLNEQFF. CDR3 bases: TGTGCCAGCAGCTTCCTACTTACCCTAAATGAGCAGTTCTTC. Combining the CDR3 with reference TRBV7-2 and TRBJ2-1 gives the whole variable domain GAGVSQSPSNKVTEKGKDVELRCDPISGHTALYWYRQSLGQGLEFLIYFQGNSAPDKSGLPSDRFSAERTGGSVSTLTIQRTQQEDSAVYLCASSFLLTLNEQFFGPGTRLTVL.

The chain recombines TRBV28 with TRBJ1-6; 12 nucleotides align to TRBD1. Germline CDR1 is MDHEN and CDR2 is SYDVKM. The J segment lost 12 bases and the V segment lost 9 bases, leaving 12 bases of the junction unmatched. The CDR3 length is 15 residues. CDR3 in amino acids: CASLPGTGGWGPLHF. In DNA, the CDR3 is TGTGCCAGTCTCCCCGGGACAGGGGGCTGGGGACCCCTCCACTTT.

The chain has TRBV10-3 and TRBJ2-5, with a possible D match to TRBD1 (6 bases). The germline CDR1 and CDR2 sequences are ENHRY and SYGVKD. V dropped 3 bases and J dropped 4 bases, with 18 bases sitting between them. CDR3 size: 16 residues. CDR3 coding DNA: TGTGCCATCAGTGATATAGAGACAGGATCGGGAGAGACCCAGTACTTC. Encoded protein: CAISDIETGSGETQYF.

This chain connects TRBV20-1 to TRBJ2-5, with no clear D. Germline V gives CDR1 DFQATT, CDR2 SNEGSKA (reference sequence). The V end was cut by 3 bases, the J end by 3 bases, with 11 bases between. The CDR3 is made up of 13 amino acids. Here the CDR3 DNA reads TGCAGTGCTAGTTCCGTCAGAAAAGAGACCCAGTACTTC. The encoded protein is CSASSVRKETQYF.

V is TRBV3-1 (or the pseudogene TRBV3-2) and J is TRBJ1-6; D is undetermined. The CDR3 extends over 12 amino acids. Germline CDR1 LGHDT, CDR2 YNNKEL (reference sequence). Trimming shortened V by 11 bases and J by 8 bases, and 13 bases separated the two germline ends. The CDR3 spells CASRVGDSPLHF. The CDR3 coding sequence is TGTGCCTCGAGGGTGGGCGATTCACCCCTCCACTTT.

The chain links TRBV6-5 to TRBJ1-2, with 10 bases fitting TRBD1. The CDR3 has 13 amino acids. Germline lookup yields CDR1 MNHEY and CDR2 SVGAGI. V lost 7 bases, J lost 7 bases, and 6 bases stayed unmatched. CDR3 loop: CASIAGQGGGYTF. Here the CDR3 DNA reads TGTGCCAGCATAGCCGGACAGGGGGGTGGCTACACCTTC.

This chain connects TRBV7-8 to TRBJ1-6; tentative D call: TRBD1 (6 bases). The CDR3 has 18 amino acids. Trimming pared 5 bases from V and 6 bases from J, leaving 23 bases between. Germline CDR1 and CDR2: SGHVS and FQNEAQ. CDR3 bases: TGTGCCAGCAGCCCGCACCGAGAGGGGGGGGCTCTTAATTCACCCCTCCACTTT. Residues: CASSPHREGGALNSPLHF.

CDR3 DNA sequence: TGTGCCAGCCCACTGAATACTGAGGCGGGAGTCGCCGGGGAGCTGTTTTTT. Protein sequence: CASPLNTEAGVAGELFF. The rearrangement joins TRBV18 to TRBJ2-2, with TRBD2 matching over 7 bases. J gave up 6 bases and V 8 bases, and 18 bases lay outside the gene matches. Germline V gives CDR1 KGHSH, CDR2 LQKENI. CDR3 length: 17 amino acids.

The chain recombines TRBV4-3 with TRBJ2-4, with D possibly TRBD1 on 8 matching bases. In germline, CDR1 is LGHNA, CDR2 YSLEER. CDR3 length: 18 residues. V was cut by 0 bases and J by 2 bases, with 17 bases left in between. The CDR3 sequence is CASSQDHTGGLPKNIQYF. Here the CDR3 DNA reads TGCGCCAGCAGCCAAGATCACACAGGGGGACTACCCAAAAACATTCAGTACTTC.

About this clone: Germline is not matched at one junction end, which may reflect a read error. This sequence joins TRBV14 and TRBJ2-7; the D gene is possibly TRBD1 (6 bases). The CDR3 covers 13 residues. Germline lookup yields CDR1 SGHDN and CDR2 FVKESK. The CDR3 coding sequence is TGTGCCAGCAGACAAGACAGGTGGTCGGAGCAGTACTTC. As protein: CASRQDRWSEQYF.

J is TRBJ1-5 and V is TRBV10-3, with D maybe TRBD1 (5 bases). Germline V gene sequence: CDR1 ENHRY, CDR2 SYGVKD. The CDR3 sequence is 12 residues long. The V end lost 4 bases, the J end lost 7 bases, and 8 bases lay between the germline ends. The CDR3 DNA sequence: TGTGCCATCAGTGGGGAGGGGCAGCCCCAGCATTTT. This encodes CAISGEGQPQHF.